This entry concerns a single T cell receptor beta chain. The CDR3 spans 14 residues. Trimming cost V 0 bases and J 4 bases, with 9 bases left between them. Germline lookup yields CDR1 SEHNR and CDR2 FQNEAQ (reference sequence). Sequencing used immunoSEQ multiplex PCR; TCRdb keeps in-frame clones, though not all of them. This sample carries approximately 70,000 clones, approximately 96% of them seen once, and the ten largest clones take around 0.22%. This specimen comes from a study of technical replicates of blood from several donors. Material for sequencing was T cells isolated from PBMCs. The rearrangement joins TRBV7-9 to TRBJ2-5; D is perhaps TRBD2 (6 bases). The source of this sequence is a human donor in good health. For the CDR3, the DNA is TGTGCCAGCAGCTTAGCCGGGGGAAGAGAGACCCAGTACTTC. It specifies CASSLAGGRETQYF.